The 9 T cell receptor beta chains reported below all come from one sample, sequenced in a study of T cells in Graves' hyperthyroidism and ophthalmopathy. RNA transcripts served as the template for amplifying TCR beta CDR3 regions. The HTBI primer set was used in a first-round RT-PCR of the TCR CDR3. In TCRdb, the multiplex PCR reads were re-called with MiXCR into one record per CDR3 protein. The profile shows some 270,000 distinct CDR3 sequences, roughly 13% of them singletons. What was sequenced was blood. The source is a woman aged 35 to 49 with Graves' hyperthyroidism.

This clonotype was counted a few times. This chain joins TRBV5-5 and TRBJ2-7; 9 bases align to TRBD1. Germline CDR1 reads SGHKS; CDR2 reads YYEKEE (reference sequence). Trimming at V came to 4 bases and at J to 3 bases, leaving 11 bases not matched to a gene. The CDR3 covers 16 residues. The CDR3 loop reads CASSLFTPGQGYEQYF. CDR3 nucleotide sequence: TGTGCCAGCAGCCTCTTCACTCCGGGACAGGGCTACGAGCAGTACTTC.

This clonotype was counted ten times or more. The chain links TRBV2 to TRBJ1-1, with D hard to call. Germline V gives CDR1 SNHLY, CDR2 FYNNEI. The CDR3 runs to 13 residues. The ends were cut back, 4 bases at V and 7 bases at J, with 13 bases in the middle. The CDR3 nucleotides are TGTGCCAGCAGTGTCCCTCAATTTGGTGAAGCTTTCTTT. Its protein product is CASSVPQFGEAFF.

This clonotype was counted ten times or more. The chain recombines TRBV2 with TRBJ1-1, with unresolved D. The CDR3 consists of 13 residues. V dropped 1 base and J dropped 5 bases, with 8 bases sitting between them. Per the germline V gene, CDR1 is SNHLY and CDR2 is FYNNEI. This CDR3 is CASSEVRETEAFF. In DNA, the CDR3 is TGTGCCAGCAGTGAAGTAAGGGAGACTGAAGCTTTCTTT. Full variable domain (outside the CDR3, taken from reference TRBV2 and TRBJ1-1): EPEVTQTPSHQVTQMGQEVILRCVPISNHLYFYWYRQILGQKVEFLVSFYNNEISEKSEIFDDQFSVERPDGSNFTLKIRSTKLEDSAMYFCASSEVRETEAFFGQGTRLTVV.

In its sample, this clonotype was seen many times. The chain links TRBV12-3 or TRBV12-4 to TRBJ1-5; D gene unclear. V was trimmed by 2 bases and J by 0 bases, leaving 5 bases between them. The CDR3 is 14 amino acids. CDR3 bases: TGTGCCAGCAGTTTAAAATATAGCAATCAGCCCCAGCATTTT. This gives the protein CASSLKYSNQPQHF.

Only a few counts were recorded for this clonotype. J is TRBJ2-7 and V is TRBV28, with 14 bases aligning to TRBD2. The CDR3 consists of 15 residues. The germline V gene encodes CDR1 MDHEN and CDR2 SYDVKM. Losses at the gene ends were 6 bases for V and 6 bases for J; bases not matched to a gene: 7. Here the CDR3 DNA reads TGTGCCAGCAGACCCGGGACTAGCGGGAGTACCGAGCAGTACTTC. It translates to CASRPGTSGSTEQYF.

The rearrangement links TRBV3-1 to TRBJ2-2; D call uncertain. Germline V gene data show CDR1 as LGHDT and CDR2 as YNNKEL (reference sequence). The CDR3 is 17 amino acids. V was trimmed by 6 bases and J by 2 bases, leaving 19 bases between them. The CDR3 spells CASRPHVSLVNTGELFF. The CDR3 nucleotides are TGTGCCAGCAGACCCCACGTGTCTCTTGTAAACACCGGGGAGCTGTTTTTT.

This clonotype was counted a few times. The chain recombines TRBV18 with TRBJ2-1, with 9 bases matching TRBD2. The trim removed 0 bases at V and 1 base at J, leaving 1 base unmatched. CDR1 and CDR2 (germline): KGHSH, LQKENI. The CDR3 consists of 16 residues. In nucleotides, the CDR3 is TGTGCCAGCTCACCACCAGCGGGAGGATCCTACAATGAGCAGTTCTTC. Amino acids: CASSPPAGGSYNEQFF.

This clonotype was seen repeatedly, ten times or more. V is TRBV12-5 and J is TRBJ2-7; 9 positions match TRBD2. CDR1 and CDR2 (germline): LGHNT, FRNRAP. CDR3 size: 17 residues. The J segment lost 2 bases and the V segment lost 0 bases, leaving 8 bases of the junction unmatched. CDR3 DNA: TGTGCTAGTGGTTTGGTAACTAGCGGGTTACGGCCCTACGAGCAGTACTTC. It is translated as CASGLVTSGLRPYEQYF. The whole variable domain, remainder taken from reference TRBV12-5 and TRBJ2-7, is DARVTQTPRHKVTEMGQEVTMRCQPILGHNTVFWYRQTMMQGLELLAYFRNRAPLDDSGMPKDRFSAEMPDATLATLKIQPSEPRDSAVYFCASGLVTSGLRPYEQYFGPGTRLTVT.

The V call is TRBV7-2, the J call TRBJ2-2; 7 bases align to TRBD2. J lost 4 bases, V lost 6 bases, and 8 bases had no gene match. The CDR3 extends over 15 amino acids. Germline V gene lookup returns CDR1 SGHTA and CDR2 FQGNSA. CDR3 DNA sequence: TGTGCCAGCAGGGGCGGGAGTAGGAGCACCGGGGAGCTGTTTTTT. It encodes CASRGGSRSTGELFF.